This entry lists 3 T cell receptor beta chains sequenced from one sample in a study of T cells in localized non-small cell lung cancer. The table came from immunoSEQ multiplex PCR; TCRdb's copy has only in-frame clones and leaves some out. The sample records approximately 1,500 clones, about 20% being singletons. Material: lung tumor tissue, obtained before any cancer treatment. The receptors derive from a male donor aged 60 or over with stage III squamous cell lung carcinoma.

The chain employs TRBV18 and TRBJ2-1; D unresolved. Trimming removed 6 bases from V and 1 base from J, with 13 bases in between. This CDR3 has 15 residues. Germline values: CDR1 KGHSH, CDR2 LQKENI. CDR3 in amino acids: CASSHDFLSYNEQFF. The CDR3 nucleotides are TGTGCCAGCTCCCACGACTTCTTATCCTACAATGAGCAGTTCTTC. Drawing the rest from reference TRBV18 and TRBJ2-1, the complete variable domain is NAGVMQNPRHLVRRRGQEARLRCSPMKGHSHVYWYRQLPEEGLKFMVYLQKENIIDESGMPKERFSAEFPKEGPSILRIQQVVRGDSAAYFCASSHDFLSYNEQFFGPGTRLTVL.

J is TRBJ1-1 and V is TRBV19; perhaps TRBD1 as D (5 bases). In germline, CDR1 is LNHDA, CDR2 SQIVND (reference sequence). Trimming cost V 2 bases and J 0 bases, with 13 bases left between them. The CDR3 is 16 amino acids. The CDR3 sequence: CASSISEGRMNTEAFF. In DNA, the CDR3 is TGTGCCAGTAGTATATCTGAGGGACGGATGAACACTGAAGCTTTCTTT.

This clone is classed as medium-sized. The J gene is TRBJ1-5, the V gene TRBV11-3; 7 nucleotides match TRBD1. Germline assignment: CDR1 SGHNT and CDR2 YENEEA. The trim removed 5 bases at V and 9 bases at J, leaving 10 bases unmatched. The CDR3 sequence is 14 residues long. CDR3 amino acids: CASSLRDSTGPQHF. DNA of the CDR3: TGTGCCAGCAGCCTCCGGGACAGCACGGGGCCCCAGCATTTT.